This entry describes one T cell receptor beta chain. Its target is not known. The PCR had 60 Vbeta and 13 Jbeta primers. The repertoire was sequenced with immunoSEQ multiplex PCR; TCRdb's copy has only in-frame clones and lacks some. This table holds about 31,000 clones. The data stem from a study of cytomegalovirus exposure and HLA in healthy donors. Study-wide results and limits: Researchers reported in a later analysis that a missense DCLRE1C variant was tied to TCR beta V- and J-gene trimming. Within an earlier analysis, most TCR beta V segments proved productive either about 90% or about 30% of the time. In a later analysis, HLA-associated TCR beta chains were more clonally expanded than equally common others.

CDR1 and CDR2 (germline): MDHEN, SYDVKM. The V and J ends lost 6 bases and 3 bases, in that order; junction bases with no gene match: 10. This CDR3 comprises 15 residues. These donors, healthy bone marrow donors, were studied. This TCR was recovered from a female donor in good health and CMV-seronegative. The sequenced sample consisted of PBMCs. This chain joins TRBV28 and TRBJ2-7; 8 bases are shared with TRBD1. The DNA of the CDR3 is TGTGCCAGCAGCTCCCCGACAGGGGTCGACTACGAGCAGTACTTC. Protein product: CASSSPTGVDYEQYF.